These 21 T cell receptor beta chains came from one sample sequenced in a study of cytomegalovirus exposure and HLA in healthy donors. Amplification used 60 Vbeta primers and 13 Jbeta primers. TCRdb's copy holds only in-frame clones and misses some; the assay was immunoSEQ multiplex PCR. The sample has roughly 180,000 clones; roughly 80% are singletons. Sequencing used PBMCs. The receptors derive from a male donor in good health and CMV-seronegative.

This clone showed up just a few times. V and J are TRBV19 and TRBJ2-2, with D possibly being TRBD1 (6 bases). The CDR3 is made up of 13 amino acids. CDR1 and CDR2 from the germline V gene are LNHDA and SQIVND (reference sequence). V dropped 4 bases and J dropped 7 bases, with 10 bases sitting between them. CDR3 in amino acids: CASSTRQVGELFF. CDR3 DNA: TGTGCCAGTAGTACCCGACAGGTCGGGGAGCTGTTTTTT.

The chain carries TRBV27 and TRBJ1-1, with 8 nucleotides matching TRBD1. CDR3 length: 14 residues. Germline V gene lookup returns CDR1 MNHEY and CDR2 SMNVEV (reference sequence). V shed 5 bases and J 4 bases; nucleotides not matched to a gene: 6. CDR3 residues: CASSQTTGGTEAFF. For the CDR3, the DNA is TGTGCCAGCAGTCAAACAACAGGGGGCACTGAAGCTTTCTTT.

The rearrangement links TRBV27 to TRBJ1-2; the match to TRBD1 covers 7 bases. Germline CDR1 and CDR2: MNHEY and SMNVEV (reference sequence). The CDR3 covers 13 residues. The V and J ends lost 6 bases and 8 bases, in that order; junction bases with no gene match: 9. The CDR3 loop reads CASSYRGGGGYTF. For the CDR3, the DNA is TGTGCCAGCAGCTACAGGGGCGGAGGAGGCTACACCTTC.

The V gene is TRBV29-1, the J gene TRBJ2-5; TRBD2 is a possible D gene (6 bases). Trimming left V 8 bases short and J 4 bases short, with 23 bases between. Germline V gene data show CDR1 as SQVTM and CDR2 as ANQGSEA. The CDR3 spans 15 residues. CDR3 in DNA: TGCAGCTTCCGCGGGACGGTCTCCGGAGGAGAGACCCAGTACTTC. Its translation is CSFRGTVSGGETQYF.

CDR3 sequence reads: CASQGSGELFF. The CDR3 DNA sequence: TGTGCCAGCCAGGGGTCCGGGGAGCTGTTTTTT. The genes are TRBV28 and TRBJ2-2; weak D call: TRBD1 (6 bases). With 8 bases removed from V and 6 bases from J, the gap between germline ends came to 7 bases. The germline V gene encodes CDR1 MDHEN and CDR2 SYDVKM. The CDR3 is 11 amino acids.

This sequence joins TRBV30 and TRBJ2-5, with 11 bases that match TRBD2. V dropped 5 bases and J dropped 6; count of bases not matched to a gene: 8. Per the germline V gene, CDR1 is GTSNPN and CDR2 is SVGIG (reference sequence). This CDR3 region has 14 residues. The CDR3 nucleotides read TGTGCCTGGGTTTTAGCGGGGGGGAAAAAGACCCAGTACTTC. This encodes CAWVLAGGKKTQYF.

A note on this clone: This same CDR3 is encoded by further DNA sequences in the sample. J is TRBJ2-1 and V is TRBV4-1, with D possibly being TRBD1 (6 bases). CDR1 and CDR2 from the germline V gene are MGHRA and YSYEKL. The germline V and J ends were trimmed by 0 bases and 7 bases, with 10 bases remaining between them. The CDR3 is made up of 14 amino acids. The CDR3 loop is CASSQDQGGNEQFF. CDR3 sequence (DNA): TGCGCCAGCAGCCAAGATCAAGGGGGAAATGAGCAGTTCTTC.

The CDR3 sequence: CASAGQGDYEQYF. CDR3 coding DNA: TGTGCCAGCGCGGGACAGGGGGACTACGAGCAGTACTTC. The rearrangement links TRBV25-1 to TRBJ2-7; 11 bases agree with TRBD1. The V segment lost 8 bases and the J segment 3 bases; nucleotides outside the gene matches: 3. This CDR3 spans 13 amino acids. Germline CDR1 is MGHDK and CDR2 is SYGVNS.

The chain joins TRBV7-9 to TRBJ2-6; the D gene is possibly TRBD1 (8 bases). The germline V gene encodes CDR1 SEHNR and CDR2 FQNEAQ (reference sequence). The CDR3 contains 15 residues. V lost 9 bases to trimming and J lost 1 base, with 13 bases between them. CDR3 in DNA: TGTGCCAGAGACAGGGGACTATCTGGGGCCAACGTCCTGACTTTC. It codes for CARDRGLSGANVLTF.

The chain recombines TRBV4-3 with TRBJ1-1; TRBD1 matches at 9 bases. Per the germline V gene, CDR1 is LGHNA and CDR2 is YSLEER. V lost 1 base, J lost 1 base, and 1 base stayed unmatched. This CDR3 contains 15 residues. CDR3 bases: TGCGCCAGCAGCCAAGGGACAGGGGAGAACACTGAAGCTTTCTTT. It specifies CASSQGTGENTEAFF.

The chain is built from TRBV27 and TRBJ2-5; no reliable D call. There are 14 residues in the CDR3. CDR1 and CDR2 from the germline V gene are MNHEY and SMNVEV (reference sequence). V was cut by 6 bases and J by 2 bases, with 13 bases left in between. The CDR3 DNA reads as TGTGCCAGCAGCCAGGCGTCAGTTCAAGAGACCCAGTACTTC. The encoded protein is CASSQASVQETQYF.

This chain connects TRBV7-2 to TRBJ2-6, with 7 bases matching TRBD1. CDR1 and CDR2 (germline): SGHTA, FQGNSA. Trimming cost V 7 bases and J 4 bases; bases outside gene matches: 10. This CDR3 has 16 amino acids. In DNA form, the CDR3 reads TGTGCCAGCACCTCACAGGGGTCGGGAGGGGCCAACGTCCTGACTTTC. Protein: CASTSQGSGGANVLTF.

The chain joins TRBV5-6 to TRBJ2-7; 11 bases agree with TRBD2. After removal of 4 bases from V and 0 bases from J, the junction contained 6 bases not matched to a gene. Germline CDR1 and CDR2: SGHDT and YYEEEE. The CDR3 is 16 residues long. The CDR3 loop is CASSAWGLADSYEQYF. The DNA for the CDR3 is TGTGCCAGCAGCGCCTGGGGACTAGCGGACTCCTACGAGCAGTACTTC. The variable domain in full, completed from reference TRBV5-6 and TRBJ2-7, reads DAGVTQSPTHLIKTRGQQVTLRCSPKSGHDTVSWYQQALGQGPQFIFQYYEEEERQRGNFPDRFSGHQFPNYSSELNVNALLLGDSALYLCASSAWGLADSYEQYFGPGTRLTVT.

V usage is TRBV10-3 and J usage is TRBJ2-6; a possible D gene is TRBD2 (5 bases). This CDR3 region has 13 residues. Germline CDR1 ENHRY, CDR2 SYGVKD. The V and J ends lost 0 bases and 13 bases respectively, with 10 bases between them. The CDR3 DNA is TGTGCCATCAGTGAGTCGCCTAGCACGGTCCTGACTTTC. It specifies CAISESPSTVLTF.

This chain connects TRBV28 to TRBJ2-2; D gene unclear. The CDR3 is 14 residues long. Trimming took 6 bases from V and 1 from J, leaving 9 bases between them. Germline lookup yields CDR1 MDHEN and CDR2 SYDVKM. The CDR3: CASRQPGNTGELFF. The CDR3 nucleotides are TGTGCCAGCAGGCAACCGGGGAACACCGGGGAGCTGTTTTTT.

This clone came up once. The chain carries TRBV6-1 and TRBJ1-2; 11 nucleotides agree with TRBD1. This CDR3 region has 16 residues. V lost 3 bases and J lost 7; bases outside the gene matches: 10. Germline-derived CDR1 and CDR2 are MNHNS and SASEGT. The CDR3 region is CASSDGTGGFRGGYTF. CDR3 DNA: TGTGCCAGCAGTGACGGGACAGGGGGGTTCCGCGGTGGCTACACCTTC.

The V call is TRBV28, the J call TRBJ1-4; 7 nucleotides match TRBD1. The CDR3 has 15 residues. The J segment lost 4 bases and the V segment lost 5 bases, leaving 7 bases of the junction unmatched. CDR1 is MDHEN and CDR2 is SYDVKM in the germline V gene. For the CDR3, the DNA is TGTGCCAGCAGTCGGTCCGGGGACAGTAATGAAAAACTGTTTTTT. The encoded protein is CASSRSGDSNEKLFF.

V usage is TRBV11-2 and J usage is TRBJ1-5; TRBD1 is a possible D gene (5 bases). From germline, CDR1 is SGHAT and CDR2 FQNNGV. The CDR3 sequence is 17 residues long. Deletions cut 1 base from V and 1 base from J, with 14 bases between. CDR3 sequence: CASSLARREVSNQPQHF. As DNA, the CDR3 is TGTGCCAGCAGCTTAGCCCGCAGGGAGGTAAGCAATCAGCCCCAGCATTTT.

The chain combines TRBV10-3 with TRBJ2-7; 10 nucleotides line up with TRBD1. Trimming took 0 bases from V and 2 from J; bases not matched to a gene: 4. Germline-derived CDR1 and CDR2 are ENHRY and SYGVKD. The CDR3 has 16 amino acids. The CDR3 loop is CAISESRGQGPYEQYF. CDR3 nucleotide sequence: TGTGCCATCAGTGAGTCGCGGGGACAGGGGCCCTACGAGCAGTACTTC.

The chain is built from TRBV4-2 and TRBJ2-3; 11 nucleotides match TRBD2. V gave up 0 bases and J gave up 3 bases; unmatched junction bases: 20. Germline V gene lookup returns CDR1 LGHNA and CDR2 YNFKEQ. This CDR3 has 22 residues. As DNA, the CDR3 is TGTGCCAGCAGCCAAGATCCTCACCTAGGACTAGCGGGCCCCGAAGGTACAGATACGCAGTATTTT. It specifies CASSQDPHLGLAGPEGTDTQYF.

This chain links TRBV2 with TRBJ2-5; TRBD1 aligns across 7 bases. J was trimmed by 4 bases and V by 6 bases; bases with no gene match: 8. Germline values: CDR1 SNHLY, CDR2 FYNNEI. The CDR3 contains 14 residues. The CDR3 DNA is TGTGCCAGCAGGGACGGGGCAGGGGGAGAGACCCAGTACTTC. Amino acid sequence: CASRDGAGGETQYF.